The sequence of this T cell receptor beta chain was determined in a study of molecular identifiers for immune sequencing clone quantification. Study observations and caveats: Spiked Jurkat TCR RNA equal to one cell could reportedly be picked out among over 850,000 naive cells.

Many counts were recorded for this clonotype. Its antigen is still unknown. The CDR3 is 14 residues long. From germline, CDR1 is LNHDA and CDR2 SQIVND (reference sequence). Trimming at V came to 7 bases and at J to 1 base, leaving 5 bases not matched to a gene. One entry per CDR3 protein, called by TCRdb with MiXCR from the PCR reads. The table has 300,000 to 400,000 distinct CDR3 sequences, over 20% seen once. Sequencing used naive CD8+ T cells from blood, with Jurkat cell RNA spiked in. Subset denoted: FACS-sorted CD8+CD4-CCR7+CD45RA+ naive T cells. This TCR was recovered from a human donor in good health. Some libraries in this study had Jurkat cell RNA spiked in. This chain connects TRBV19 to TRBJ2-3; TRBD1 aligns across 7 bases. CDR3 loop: CASTWDSGTDTQYF. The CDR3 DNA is TGTGCCAGTACCTGGGACAGCGGCACAGATACGCAGTATTTT.